The rows below give T cell receptor beta chains drawn from one sample of a study of blood T cell repertoires in COVID-19. Measured with immunoSEQ multiplex PCR; TCRdb has only the in-frame clones, and not every one. The sample holds 200,000 to 250,000 clones, over 75% seen once. The specimen was PBMCs or T cells enriched from blood (not recorded which). The receptor set was obtained from a woman younger than 35 in a cohort exposed to, infected with or recovered from COVID-19 (not recorded which). Each CDR3 is given with its conserved first and last residue. A D gene is named only where the DNA matches it firmly. Some rows have no size entry. The others give once, few or many, or a class for an expanded clone.

>TRBV11-3|NA|TRBJ1-2|NA
CASSPNQAYGYTF
TGTGCCAGCAGCCCCAACCAGGCCTATGGCTACACCTTC
>TRBV5-4|TRBD1|TRBJ2-2|NA
CASSPTGGTGELFF
TGTGCCAGCAGCCCGACAGGGGGAACCGGGGAGCTGTTTTTT
>TRBV10-3|NA|TRBJ1-6|NA
CATRTIGDNSPLHF
TGTGCCACCAGGACAATAGGGGATAATTCACCCCTCCACTTT
>TRBV6-5|NA|TRBJ1-2|NA
CASSATVNYGYTF
TGTGCCAGCAGCGCAACAGTTAACTATGGCTACACCTTC
>TRBV4-1|NA|TRBJ1-2|NA
CASSLIQDSGYGYTF
TGCGCCAGCAGCCTTATACAGGACAGCGGCTATGGCTACACCTTC
>TRBV15|NA|TRBJ1-1|NA
CATSRGGGGVSEAFF
TGTGCCACCAGCAGAGGTGGGGGAGGAGTATCTGAAGCTTTCTTT
>TRBV4-1|NA|TRBJ1-4|NA
CASSQVGGVRANEKLFF
TGCGCCAGCAGCCAAGTTGGGGGGGTTCGAGCTAATGAAAAACTGTTTTTT
>TRBV29-1|TRBD1|TRBJ1-2|NA
CSARTGENYGYTF
TGCAGCGCCCGGACAGGCGAGAACTATGGCTACACCTTC
>TRBV5-1|TRBD1|TRBJ2-7|NA
CASSSIQGEEYEQYF
TGCGCCAGCAGCTCGATCCAGGGGGAAGAATACGAGCAGTACTTC
>TRBV6-2/TRBV6-3|NA|TRBJ2-7|once
CASSASEPTRRIYEQYF
TGTGCCAGCAGTGCTAGCGAACCAACGAGACGGATCTACGAGCAGTACTTC
>TRBV12-3/TRBV12-4|NA|TRBJ1-2|NA
CASSAGHGYGYTF
TGTGCCAGCAGCGCCGGACACGGCTATGGCTACACCTTC
>TRBV6-1|NA|TRBJ1-5|NA
CASSEASLSNQPQHF
TGTGCCAGCAGTGAAGCTTCACTGAGCAATCAGCCCCAGCATTTT
>TRBV7-9|NA|TRBJ2-5|NA
CASSQQGSETQYF
TGTGCCAGCAGCCAGCAGGGATCAGAGACCCAGTACTTC
>TRBV15|NA|TRBJ2-2|NA
CATSRGGLSTGELFF
TGTGCCACCAGCAGAGGTGGACTTTCCACCGGGGAGCTGTTTTTT
>TRBV4-1|TRBD2|TRBJ2-5|NA
CASSQLHLAGQETQYF
TGCGCCAGCAGCCAGCTACACTTAGCGGGTCAAGAGACCCAGTACTTC
>TRBV19|NA|TRBJ1-1|once
CASIDTGKGEAFF
TGTGCCAGTATCGACACAGGGAAGGGGGAAGCTTTCTTT
>TRBV5-1|TRBD1|TRBJ1-2|NA
CASSLGTGSDGYTF
TGCGCCAGCAGCTTGGGGACAGGGTCCGATGGCTACACCTTC
>TRBV27|NA|TRBJ2-5|NA
CASSSQGEETQYF
TGTGCCAGCAGTTCACAGGGAGAGGAGACCCAGTACTTC
>TRBV7-6|TRBD1|TRBJ1-5|NA
CASSLVRGLTDSNQPQHF
TGTGCCAGCAGCTTAGTAAGGGGGCTGACAGATAGCAATCAGCCCCAGCATTTT
>TRBV10-3|TRBD2|TRBJ2-2|NA
CAISDPGIAGGPHTGELFF
TGTGCCATCAGTGACCCCGGTATAGCGGGAGGGCCGCACACCGGGGAGCTGTTTTTT
>TRBV6-1|NA|TRBJ1-1|NA
CASSEGFGGTEAFF
TGTGCCAGCAGTGAAGGTTTCGGCGGCACTGAAGCTTTCTTT
>TRBV9|TRBD2|TRBJ2-2|NA
CASSVGLAGDTGELFF
TGTGCCAGCAGCGTAGGGCTAGCGGGAGACACCGGGGAGCTGTTTTTT
>TRBV19|NA|TRBJ2-7|NA
CASSNIVSDKNKPYEQYF
TGTGCCAGTAGTAATATTGTGTCCGATAAGAACAAACCTTACGAGCAGTACTTC
>TRBV29-1|NA|TRBJ1-1|NA
CSVGTRMNTEAFF
TGCAGCGTGGGGACTCGGATGAACACTGAAGCTTTCTTT
>TRBV3-1/TRBV3-2|NA|TRBJ2-2|NA
CASSHRAGLSTGELFF
TGTGCCAGCAGCCATAGAGCAGGGTTGAGCACCGGGGAGCTGTTTTTT
>TRBV5-1|NA|TRBJ1-1|NA
CASRQPRTDSTEAFF
TGCGCCAGCAGACAACCCAGGACTGACTCCACTGAAGCTTTCTTT
>TRBV6-5|NA|TRBJ1-1|few
CASSYEGAEAFF
TGTGCCAGCAGTTACGAGGGGGCTGAAGCTTTCTTT
>TRBV24-1|TRBD2|TRBJ2-5|NA
CATDSGTSGGQGETQYF
TGTGCCACCGACTCCGGGACTAGCGGGGGTCAGGGAGAGACCCAGTACTTC
>TRBV19|NA|TRBJ1-5|NA
CASSIRSRGVSSNQPQHF
TGTGCCAGTAGTATAAGAAGCAGGGGAGTTTCGAGCAATCAGCCCCAGCATTTT
>TRBV15|NA|TRBJ2-7|NA
CATRPTGPTYEQYF
TGTGCCACCAGACCGACAGGCCCTACCTACGAGCAGTACTTC
>TRBV5-1|TRBD1|TRBJ1-3|NA
CASSFDRGYSGNTIYF
TGCGCCAGCAGCTTTGACAGGGGGTACTCTGGAAACACCATATATTTT
>TRBV7-6|TRBD2|TRBJ2-2|NA
CASSLPVQGLAGVTGELFF
TGTGCCAGCAGCTTACCCGTACAGGGGCTAGCGGGAGTCACCGGGGAGCTGTTTTTT
>TRBV28|TRBD2|TRBJ2-7|NA
CASFSSGLALGEQYF
TGTGCCAGCTTTTCCTCGGGACTAGCTTTGGGAGAGCAGTACTTC
>TRBV5-1|NA|TRBJ2-3|NA
CASSLEEADTQYF
TGCGCCAGCAGCTTAGAGGAGGCAGATACGCAGTATTTT
>TRBV14|NA|TRBJ1-1|once
CASSQVGEVGFF
TGTGCCAGCAGCCAAGTGGGTGAGGTAGGCTTCTTT
>TRBV18|NA|TRBJ2-6|NA
CASSPTGSRLSGANVLTF
TGTGCCAGCTCACCAACCGGATCGAGGCTCTCTGGGGCCAACGTCCTGACTTTC
>TRBV10-3|NA|TRBJ1-5|NA
CAISEYMWENQPQHF
TGTGCCATCAGTGAGTATATGTGGGAGAATCAGCCCCAGCATTTT
>TRBV18|TRBD1|TRBJ2-2|once
CASSPRTGDTGELFF
TGTGCCAGCTCACCGCGCACAGGGGACACCGGGGAGCTGTTTTTT
>TRBV25-1|NA|TRBJ1-6|NA
CASAAGRALHF
TGTGCCAGCGCCGCCGGGAGGGCCCTCCACTTT
>TRBV12-3/TRBV12-4|NA|TRBJ1-2|NA
CATEQGLNYGYTF
TGTGCCACGGAACAGGGATTGAACTATGGCTACACCTTC
>TRBV4-1|TRBD1|TRBJ1-5|NA
CASSLRQGSQPQHF
TGCGCCAGCAGCCTCAGACAGGGTAGTCAGCCCCAGCATTTT
>TRBV12-2|NA|TRBJ2-7|NA
CASRLGTSGVCEQYF
TGTGCAAGTCGCTTGGGGACTAGCGGAGTATGCGAGCAGTACTTC
>TRBV7-6|TRBD1|TRBJ1-1|NA
CASSLAGQGLGNTEAFF
TGTGCCAGCAGCTTAGCGGGACAGGGGTTGGGGAACACTGAAGCTTTCTTT
>TRBV7-9|NA|TRBJ2-7|once
CASSAGQFYEQYF
TGTGCCAGCAGCGCGGGACAGTTCTACGAGCAGTACTTC
>TRBV9|TRBD1|TRBJ2-3|NA
CASSVSTGGSTDTQYF
TGTGCCAGCAGCGTATCCACAGGGGGTAGCACAGATACGCAGTATTTT
>TRBV6-5|TRBD1|TRBJ2-3|NA
CASSETGTTDTQYF
TGTGCCAGCAGCGAGACAGGGACCACAGATACGCAGTATTTT
>TRBV2|NA|TRBJ1-3|NA
CASSGASSGNTIYF
TGTGCCAGCAGTGGGGCCAGCTCTGGAAACACCATATATTTT
>TRBV2|NA|TRBJ1-3|NA
CASNAERAGNTIYF
TGTGCCAGCAACGCCGAAAGAGCTGGAAACACCATATATTTT
>TRBV4-1|NA|TRBJ1-1|NA
CASSQLRNTEAFF
TGCGCCAGCAGCCAGCTGAGGAACACTGAAGCTTTCTTT
>TRBV18|NA|TRBJ2-2|few
CASSRENTGELFF
TGTGCCAGCTCACGCGAGAACACCGGGGAGCTGTTTTTT
>TRBV5-8|TRBD2|TRBJ2-5|NA
CASSLDAGGPGQETQYF
TGTGCCAGCAGCTTGGATGCGGGAGGGCCCGGGCAAGAGACCCAGTACTTC
>TRBV6-4|TRBD2|TRBJ2-3|NA
CASSEGLAGDTQYF
TGTGCCAGCAGTGAGGGACTAGCGGGAGATACGCAGTATTTT
>TRBV5-1|TRBD2|TRBJ2-3|NA
CASSLTSGSTDTQYF
TGCGCCAGCAGCTTGACTAGCGGATCCACAGATACGCAGTATTTT
>TRBV24-1|NA|TRBJ1-5|NA
CATSVRQGNQPQHF
TGTGCCACCAGTGTGAGGCAGGGGAATCAGCCCCAGCATTTT
>TRBV2|NA|TRBJ2-2|NA
CASSEAQVVLFF
TGTGCCAGCAGTGAAGCGCAGGTTGTGCTGTTTTTT
>TRBV2|TRBD1|TRBJ1-1|once
CASSSGTGNTEAFF
TGTGCCAGCAGTTCCGGGACAGGGAACACTGAAGCTTTCTTT
>TRBV25-1|TRBD1|TRBJ1-2|NA
CASSTGSGYTF
TGTGCCAGCTCGACAGGGAGTGGCTACACCTTC
>TRBV7-2|TRBD2|TRBJ2-5|NA
CASSSSSSGGLIGTQYF
TGTGCCAGCAGCTCATCCTCTAGCGGGGGGCTTATAGGGACCCAGTACTTC
>TRBV27|NA|TRBJ2-1|few
CASSYSGSYNEQFF
TGTGCCAGCAGTTACAGCGGATCCTACAATGAGCAGTTCTTC